This T cell receptor beta chain was profiled in a study of blood T cell repertoires in COVID-19. Study-wide context: There were acute and convalescent COVID-19 samples, and they came from the United States, Italy and Spain. Sample material is recorded as cDNA or gDNA derived from T cells, B-cell-depleted T cells, or PBMCs.

Trimming at V came to 5 bases and at J to 0 bases, leaving 7 bases not matched to a gene. CDR1 and CDR2 (germline): SGHAT, FQNNGV. The CDR3 runs 16 residues. Authors' methods: By means of reference gene primer amplification, nucleated cell counts were estimated. Measured with immunoSEQ multiplex PCR; TCRdb has only the in-frame clones, and not every one. The V and J calls and the clone size are those of that table, but D and trimming were determined from the DNA. The sample carries 70,000 to 95,000 clones, approximately 89% recorded once. This chain connects TRBV11-2 to TRBJ2-1, with TRBD2 matching over 7 bases. The sequencing sample was made of peripheral blood. The TCR was taken from a woman aged 80 or over with active COVID-19. The CDR3 DNA is TGTGCCAGCAGCAGAGAGCGGGATCTCTCCTACAATGAGCAGTTCTTC. Protein product: CASSRERDLSYNEQFF.